This T cell receptor beta chain was captured in a study of fetal regulatory T cell absence and autoimmunity. Overall study context: Without clinical diabetes, IPEX patients showed exocrine pancreas autoimmunity.

Study results and limitations: Pancreas TCRs were oligoclonally enriched versus cord blood, some clones over 80-fold.

Clones were read by immunoSEQ multiplex PCR, and TCRdb kept only the in-frame ones, dropping some. The top ten hold roughly 2% of the sample, which has about 95,000 clones, 72% seen once. Notes on this clone: Antigen unknown.

CDR1 is MNHEY, CDR2 SVGAGI, per germline. This CDR3 region has 15 residues. Losses at the gene ends were 5 bases for V and 0 bases for J; bases not matched to a gene: 3. The chain recombines TRBV6-5 with TRBJ2-1; 8 bases are a match to TRBD2. The sample comprised pancreas tissue. This receptor was taken from a male donor with IPEX syndrome. Here the CDR3 reads CASSAGTSSYNEQFF. The CDR3 DNA is TGTGCCAGCAGTGCCGGGACTAGCTCCTACAATGAGCAGTTCTTC.